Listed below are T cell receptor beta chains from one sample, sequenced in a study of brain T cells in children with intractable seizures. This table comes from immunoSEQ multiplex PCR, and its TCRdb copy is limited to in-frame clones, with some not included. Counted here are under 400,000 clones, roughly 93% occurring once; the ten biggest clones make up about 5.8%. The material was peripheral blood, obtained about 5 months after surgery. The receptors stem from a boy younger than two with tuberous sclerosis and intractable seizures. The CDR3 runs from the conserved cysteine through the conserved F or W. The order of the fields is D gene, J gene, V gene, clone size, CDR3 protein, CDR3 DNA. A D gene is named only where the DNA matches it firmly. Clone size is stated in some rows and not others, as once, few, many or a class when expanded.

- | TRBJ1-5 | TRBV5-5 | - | CASSLAGDPHQPQHF | TGTGCCAGCAGCTTGGCCGGGGACCCCCATCAGCCCCAGCATTTT
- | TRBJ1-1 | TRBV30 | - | CAWSVGSDFEAFF | TGTGCCTGGAGTGTAGGATCGGACTTTGAAGCTTTCTTT
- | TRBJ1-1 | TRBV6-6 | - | CASSPRGVVEAFF | TGTGCCAGCAGCCCACGGGGAGTGGTTGAAGCTTTCTTT
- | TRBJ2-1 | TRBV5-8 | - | CASSLGNPNNEQFF | TGTGCCAGCAGCTTGGGTAACCCGAATAATGAGCAGTTCTTC
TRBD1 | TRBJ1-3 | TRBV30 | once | CAWAQGQSGNTIYF | TGTGCCTGGGCCCAGGGACAGTCTGGAAACACCATATATTTT
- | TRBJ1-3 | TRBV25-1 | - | CASSAQQSSGNTIYF | TGTGCCAGCAGTGCCCAACAGAGCTCTGGAAACACCATATATTTT
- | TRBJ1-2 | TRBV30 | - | CAWSVGNGYTF | TGTGCCTGGAGTGTTGGGAATGGCTACACCTTC
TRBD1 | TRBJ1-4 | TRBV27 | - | CASSVDRGNEKLFF | TGTGCCAGCAGTGTCGACAGGGGGAATGAAAAACTGTTTTTT
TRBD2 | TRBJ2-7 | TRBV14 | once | CASSSSGRGQYF | TGTGCCAGCAGCTCTAGCGGGAGAGGGCAGTACTTC
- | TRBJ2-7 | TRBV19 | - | CASSIDGGHSYEQYF | TGTGCCAGTAGTATAGACGGGGGGCACTCCTACGAGCAGTACTTC
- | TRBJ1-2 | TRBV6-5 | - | CASKGLQLYGYTF | TGTGCCAGCAAGGGGTTACAGCTCTATGGCTACACCTTC
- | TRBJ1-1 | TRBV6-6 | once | CASSYSTNTEAFF | TGTGCCAGCAGTTACTCGACAAACACTGAAGCTTTCTTT
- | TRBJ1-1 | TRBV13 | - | CASRNTTGGAEAFF | TGTGCCAGCAGAAATACAACAGGAGGCGCTGAAGCTTTCTTT
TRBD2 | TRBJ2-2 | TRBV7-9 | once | CASSSWTSVYTGELFF | TGTGCCAGCAGCTCCTGGACTAGCGTCTACACCGGGGAGCTGTTTTTT
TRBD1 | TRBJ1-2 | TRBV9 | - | CASSVRDRPSNYGYTF | TGTGCCAGCAGCGTAAGGGACAGGCCCTCCAACTATGGCTACACCTTC
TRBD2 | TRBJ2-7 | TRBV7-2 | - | CASSFSAGGREQYF | TGTGCCAGCAGCTTCTCAGCGGGAGGGCGCGAGCAGTACTTC
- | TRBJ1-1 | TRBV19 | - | CASSIEDTEAFF | TGTGCCAGTAGTATTGAGGACACTGAAGCTTTCTTT
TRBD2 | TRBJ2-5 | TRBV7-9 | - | CASSSSGGREETQYF | TGTGCCAGCAGCTCCAGCGGGGGGCGGGAAGAGACCCAGTACTTC
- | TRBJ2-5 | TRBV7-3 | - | CASSLKGTDKETQYF | TGTGCCAGCAGCTTAAAGGGGACGGATAAAGAGACCCAGTACTTC
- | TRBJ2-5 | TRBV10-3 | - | CAISGSPETQYF | TGTGCCATCAGCGGGTCTCCAGAGACCCAGTACTTC
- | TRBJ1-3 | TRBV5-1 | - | CASSLDVNSGNTIYF | TGCGCCAGCAGCTTGGACGTAAACTCTGGAAACACCATATATTTT
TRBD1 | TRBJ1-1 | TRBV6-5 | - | CASSSPTGMLYTEAFF | TGTGCCAGCAGTTCTCCGACAGGGATGCTGTACACTGAAGCTTTCTTT
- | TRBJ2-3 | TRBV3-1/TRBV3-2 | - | CASSLKKITGNTQYF | TGTGCCAGCAGCCTTAAGAAAATAACAGGGAATACGCAGTATTTT
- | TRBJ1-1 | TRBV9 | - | CASSPSGENTEAFF | TGTGCCAGCAGCCCAAGTGGAGAGAACACTGAAGCTTTCTTT
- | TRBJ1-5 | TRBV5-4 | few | CASSSQCPQHF | TGTGCCAGCAGCTCCCAGTGCCCCCAGCATTTT
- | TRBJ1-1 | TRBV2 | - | CASSPGIEAFF | TGTGCCAGCAGTCCCGGGATTGAAGCTTTCTTT
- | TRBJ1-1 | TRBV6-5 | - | CASRYSAVVAEPEAFF | TGTGCCAGCCGGTACTCCGCGGTGGTGGCGGAACCTGAAGCTTTCTTT
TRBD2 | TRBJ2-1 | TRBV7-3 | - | CASSPGLADYNEQFF | TGTGCCAGCAGCCCGGGACTAGCGGACTACAATGAGCAGTTCTTC
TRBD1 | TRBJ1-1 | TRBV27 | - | CASSFDPGAQGVNVNTEAFF | TGTGCCAGCAGTTTCGATCCGGGAGCACAGGGGGTAAATGTAAACACTGAAGCTTTCTTT
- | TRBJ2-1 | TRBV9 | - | CASSAGPGAYNEQFF | TGTGCCAGCAGCGCTGGTCCCGGGGCCTACAATGAGCAGTTCTTC
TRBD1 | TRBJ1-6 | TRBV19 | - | CASSIQGVDNSPLHF | TGTGCCAGTAGTATCCAGGGGGTTGATAATTCACCCCTCCACTTT
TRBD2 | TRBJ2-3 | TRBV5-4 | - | CASSSPPRGTSGGRRDTQYF | TGTGCCAGCAGCTCCCCCCCTCGGGGGACTAGCGGGGGAAGGAGGGATACGCAGTATTTT
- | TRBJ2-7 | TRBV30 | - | CASASPTGSLPYEQYF | TGTGCCTCGGCATCCCCGACGGGGTCCCTTCCCTACGAGCAGTACTTC
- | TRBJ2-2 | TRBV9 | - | CASSVVSSLANTGELFF | TGTGCCAGCAGCGTAGTTTCTAGCTTAGCGAACACCGGGGAGCTGTTTTTT
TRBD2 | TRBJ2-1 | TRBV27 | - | CASSLTLAGPSYNEQFF | TGTGCCAGCAGTTTAACACTAGCGGGCCCATCCTACAATGAGCAGTTCTTC
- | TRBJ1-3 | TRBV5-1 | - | CASSLEGNTGNGNTIYF | TGCGCCAGCAGCTTGGAGGGTAATACAGGGAATGGAAACACCATATATTTT
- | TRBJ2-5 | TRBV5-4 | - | CASSWGPTQTKQETQYF | TGTGCCAGCAGCTGGGGACCGACACAAACGAAACAAGAGACCCAGTACTTC
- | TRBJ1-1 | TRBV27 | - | CASSLMSGALEAFF | TGTGCCAGCAGTTTAATGTCGGGCGCCCTTGAAGCTTTCTTT
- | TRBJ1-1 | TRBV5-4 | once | CASNVNGGTLDTEAFF | TGTGCCAGCAACGTAAATGGGGGGACCTTGGACACTGAAGCTTTCTTT
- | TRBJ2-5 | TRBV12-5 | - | CASAGVMETQYF | TGTGCTAGTGCCGGGGTTATGGAGACCCAGTACTTC
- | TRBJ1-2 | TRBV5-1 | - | CASSLDGESYTF | TGCGCCAGCAGCTTGGACGGGGAAAGCTACACCTTC
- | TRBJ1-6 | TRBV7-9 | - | CASTIRGSPLHF | TGTGCCAGCACCATCCGTGGTTCACCCCTCCACTTT
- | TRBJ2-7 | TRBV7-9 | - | CASSSGLATYEQYF | TGTGCCAGCAGCTCAGGGTTGGCAACCTACGAGCAGTACTTC
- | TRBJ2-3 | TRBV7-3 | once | CASSYGGPGTDTQYF | TGTGCCAGCAGCTATGGCGGGCCTGGAACAGATACGCAGTATTTT
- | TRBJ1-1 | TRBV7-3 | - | CASSLGGLSEAFF | TGTGCCAGCAGCTTAGGGGGACTGTCTGAAGCTTTCTTT
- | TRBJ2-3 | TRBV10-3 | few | CPRLPHYSTDTQYF | TGTCCTCGACTACCCCACTATAGCACAGATACGCAGTATTTT
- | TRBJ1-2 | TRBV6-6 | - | CASSYEREANYGYTF | TGTGCCAGCAGTTACGAACGGGAGGCGAACTATGGCTACACCTTC
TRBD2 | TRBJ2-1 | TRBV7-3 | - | CASSVTSGISDEQFF | TGTGCCAGCAGCGTAACTAGCGGGATCTCCGATGAGCAGTTCTTC
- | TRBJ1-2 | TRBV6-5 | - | CASSQGQGLNGYTF | TGTGCCAGCAGTCAGGGGCAGGGGCTGAATGGCTACACCTTC